This T cell receptor beta chain was identified in a study of OX40 agonist ivuxolimab in advanced cancers. This clone was seen once. Using immunoSEQ multiplex PCR, the repertoire was profiled, and TCRdb retains in-frame clones only, with some absent. This sample has around 90,000 clones; 90% occur once, and the top ten carry approximately 7.4%. CDR1 is MGHDK and CDR2 is SYGVNS in the germline V gene. With V trimmed by 0 bases and J by 6 bases, 8 bases remained unmatched. The CDR3 is made up of 16 amino acids. The sequence was obtained from an adult with an advanced solid tumor such as melanoma, head and neck, liver or kidney cancer. J is TRBJ2-1 and V is TRBV25-1, with 7 bases fitting TRBD2. This specimen was CD4+ or CD8+ T cells sorted from blood, taken in a trial of the OX40 agonist ivuxolimab. The CDR3 DNA sequence: TGTGCCAGCAGTGAATACACACTAGCGTTGACCAATGAGCAGTTCTTC. Translated: CASSEYTLALTNEQFF. The variable domain in full, completed from reference TRBV25-1 and TRBJ2-1, reads EADIYQTPRYLVIGTGKKITLECSQTMGHDKMYWYQQDPGMELHLIHYSYGVNSTEKGDLSSESTVSRIRTEHFPLTLESARPSHTSQYLCASSEYTLALTNEQFFGPGTRLTVL.